This T cell receptor (beta chain) stems from a study of cytomegalovirus exposure and HLA in healthy donors. There are 15 residues in the CDR3. V lost 2 bases and J 0 bases, leaving 11 bases between the germline ends. The V gene's germline CDR1 is SGHAT and CDR2 FQDESV (reference sequence). Study observations and caveats: HLA allele associations emerged for around 15,000 TCR beta sequences in a later analysis, at 0.05 false discovery rate. According to the study, approximately 150 TCR beta chains were cytomegalovirus-associated. When analyzed later, a missense DCLRE1C variant was found to be linked to TCR beta V- and J-gene trimming.

Remarks on this clone: What it binds is unknown.

Amplification used 60 Vbeta primers and 13 Jbeta primers. Measured with immunoSEQ multiplex PCR; TCRdb has only the in-frame clones, and not every one. This table holds about 150,000 clones, 70% to 80% found once. The specimen sequenced was PBMCs. The rearrangement joins TRBV11-1 to TRBJ2-7; D is perhaps TRBD1 (5 bases). This receptor was obtained from a man aged 25 to 40 in good health and CMV-seropositive. CDR3 DNA sequence: TGTGCCAGCAGCTTATCGAGACAGACCTCCTACGAGCAGTACTTC. Translation: CASSLSRQTSYEQYF.